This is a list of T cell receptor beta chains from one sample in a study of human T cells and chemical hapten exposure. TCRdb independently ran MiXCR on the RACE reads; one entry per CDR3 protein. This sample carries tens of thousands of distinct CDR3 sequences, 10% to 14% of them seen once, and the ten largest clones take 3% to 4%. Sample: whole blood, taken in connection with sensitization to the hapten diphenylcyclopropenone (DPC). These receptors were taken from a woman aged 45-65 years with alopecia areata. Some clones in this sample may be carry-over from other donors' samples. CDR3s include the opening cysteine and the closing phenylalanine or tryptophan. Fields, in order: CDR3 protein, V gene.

CASSVDGTTYNEQFF	TRBV9
CASQTSVADTQYF	TRBV27
CASSPSGTGGGQTQYF	TRBV9
CASSQAGRGNEQFF	TRBV5-1
CASSEDRAYEQYF	TRBV6-5
CASSLNGPSYNEQFF	TRBV7-3
CASSLGRLYEQYF	TRBV14
CASTGGGGLVKPQHF	TRBV12-3/TRBV12-4
CSVEELHGYTF	TRBV29-1
CSVSFPSGAQETQYF	TRBV29-1
CSAPGGSRNEQFF	TRBV20-1
CSVEGGTF	TRBV29-1
CASSLASGYTGELFF	TRBV7-2
CASSLGLAGGPVADTQFF	TRBV6-6
CASSLAGGGRSKNIQYF	TRBV7-2
CSVLAVNTEAFF	TRBV29-1
CATSREGRTDTQYF	TRBV15
CAWSVQRALYNEQFF	TRBV30
CSVADTDYEQYF	TRBV29-1
CAIGTNGDTQYF	TRBV10-3
CASSSTYEQYF	TRBV11-1
CASTQGRGAEAFF	TRBV11-2
CASSLYRGPPNEQFF	TRBV5-1
CASSLIGLAGATGELFF	TRBV28
CSVDRSHYGYTF	TRBV29-1
CASSSGNTGELFF	TRBV5-1
CASSLVGQGYGYTF	TRBV11-2
CASSLGTGNTEAFF	TRBV11-3
CSASTPGEQYF	TRBV29-1
CASSPGDRRMNTEAFF	TRBV7-3
CASSTQGYEQYF	TRBV14
CSAILAETSNTGELFF	TRBV29-1
CSAPGQKIHEQYF	TRBV20-1
CASSLLQGHQPQHF	TRBV12-3/TRBV12-4
CASSLRQDDAEQYF	TRBV5-1
CSAQTYSGANVLTF	TRBV20-1
CASSLSELSPLHF	TRBV7-9